Listed here is a single T cell receptor (beta chain). The antigen is undetermined. The CDR3 consists of 15 residues. The germline V gene has CDR1 LGHDT and CDR2 YNNKEL (reference sequence). J was trimmed by 5 bases and V by 3 bases; bases with no gene match: 6. Here immunoSEQ multiplex PCR was the method, and the copy in TCRdb shows in-frame clones only, minus some. The sample contains approximately 130,000 clones, roughly nine tenths of which appear only once. The data are from a study of T cell responses to AZD1222 COVID-19 vaccine. Study-level background: Second-dose recipients at about 4 or about 12 weeks were treated as one pooled group.

Notes on the study in general: It was only after the peak T cell response that any repertoires were sampled. Among the donors, most were white British and more were female, and clonal diversity was possibly underestimated.

The sequence was collected from an adult in good health. Here the sequenced sample was peripheral blood, taken on day 0 of AZD1222 vaccination. The chain couples TRBV3-1 (or the pseudogene TRBV3-2) to TRBJ2-5; the match to TRBD2 covers 10 bases. CDR3 coding DNA: TGTGCCAGCAGCCACCCGGGACTAGCGTTTGAGACCCAGTACTTC. Residues: CASSHPGLAFETQYF.